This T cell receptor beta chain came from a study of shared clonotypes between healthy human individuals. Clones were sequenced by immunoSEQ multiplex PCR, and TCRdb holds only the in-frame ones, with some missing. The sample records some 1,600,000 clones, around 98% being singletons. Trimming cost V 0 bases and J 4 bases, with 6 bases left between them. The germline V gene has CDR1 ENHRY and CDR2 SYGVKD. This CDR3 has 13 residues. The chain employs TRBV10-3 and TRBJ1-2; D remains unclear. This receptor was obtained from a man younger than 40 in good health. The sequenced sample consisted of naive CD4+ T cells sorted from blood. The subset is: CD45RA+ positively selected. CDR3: CAISESESYGYTF. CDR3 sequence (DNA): TGTGCCATCAGTGAGTCGGAAAGCTATGGCTACACCTTC.